This T cell receptor (beta chain) comes out of a study of T cell responses to AZD1222 COVID-19 vaccine. Whole-study results and caveats: Scientists sampled the repertoires only once the peak T cell response had passed. Females outnumbered males among donors, who were mostly white British; clonal diversity was possibly underestimated. Spike-specific TCRs gained breadth and depth after people received two AZD1222 doses.

Some clones are missing from TCRdb's copy, which holds only in-frame ones; the method was immunoSEQ multiplex PCR. This sample yields fewer than 100,000 clones, of which roughly 86% are seen a single time; 15% to 20% belongs to the top ten. The length of the CDR3 is 18 residues. As concerns this clone: Its antigen is undetermined.

The analysis combined second doses at about 4 or about 12 weeks. This receptor was taken from an adult who received the AZD1222 COVID-19 vaccine. This material consisted of peripheral blood, taken 28 days after the second AZD1222 dose. This rearrangement joins TRBV21-1 to TRBJ2-3; the D segment call TRBD1 is taken from the table without a DNA check. TRBV21-1 is labeled a pseudogene. The CDR3, as DNA: TGTGCCAGCAGCAAAACGTTGTACAGGTCAAGACCCACAGATACGCAGTATTTT. This codes for CASSKTLYRSRPTDTQYF.